The 29 T cell receptor beta chains given below trace back to one sample, sequenced in a study of CD8+ T cells in alopecia areata. The treatment: oral pan-JAK inhibitor, 5-10 mg twice daily. Extraction of RNA preceded its reverse transcription into cDNA, which served as the sequencing template. Measured with immunoSEQ multiplex PCR; TCRdb has only the in-frame clones, and not every one. The sample lists some 160,000 clones; about 71% were seen once. This material consisted of CD4+ T cells sorted from blood, taken at week 4, from a patient treated with tofacitinib. The receptors originated from a human donor with alopecia areata.

This clone appeared a few times. The chain links TRBV5-1 to TRBJ2-4; the match to TRBD2 covers 13 bases. The V and J ends lost 1 base and 7 bases, in that order; junction bases with no gene match: 2. Germline-derived CDR1 and CDR2 are SGHRS and YFSETQ. The CDR3 sequence is 15 residues long. The chain's CDR3 is CASSLTSGGANIQYF. CDR3 DNA: TGCGCCAGCAGCTTGACTAGCGGGGGGGCGAACATTCAGTACTTC.

In its sample, this clone was seen once. The J gene is TRBJ1-1, the V gene TRBV4-2; possibly TRBD1 for D (5 bases). Germline lookup yields CDR1 LGHNA and CDR2 YNFKEQ. This CDR3 region has 14 residues. The germline V and J ends were trimmed by 0 bases and 4 bases, with 9 bases remaining between them. The CDR3, as DNA: TGTGCCAGCAGCCAAGAAGCCAGGGCCACTGAAGCTTTCTTT. Translated: CASSQEARATEAFF.

This clone was seen only a few times. J is TRBJ2-6 and V is TRBV27, with D possibly matching TRBD2 (5 bases). The V gene's germline CDR1 is MNHEY and CDR2 SMNVEV (reference sequence). Trimming shortened V by 5 bases and J by 2 bases, and 16 bases separated the two germline ends. The CDR3 loop spans 17 amino acids. The chain's CDR3 is CASSPKRGWTGANVLTF. The CDR3 DNA sequence: TGTGCCAGCAGTCCAAAGAGAGGGTGGACTGGGGCCAACGTCCTGACTTTC. Variable domain in full (rest from reference TRBV27 and TRBJ2-6): EAQVTQNPRYLITVTGKKLTVTCSQNMNHEYMSWYRQDPGLGLRQIYYSMNVEVTDKGDVPEGYKVSRKEKRNFPLILESPSPNQTSLYFCASSPKRGWTGANVLTFGAGSRLTVL.

The chain links TRBV29-1 to TRBJ2-7, with 8 bases aligning to TRBD2. V lost 6 bases to trimming and J lost 2 bases; unmatched junction nucleotides: 6. CDR1 SQVTM and CDR2 ANQGSEA come from the germline V gene. The CDR3 loop spans 13 amino acids. CDR3: CSVAGGAPYEQYF. CDR3 bases: TGCAGCGTCGCCGGGGGGGCTCCCTACGAGCAGTACTTC.

This clone was seen a single time. The sample has other DNA sequences that encode this CDR3 too. This chain joins TRBV30 and TRBJ2-1; D gene ambiguous. The CDR3 spans 14 residues. Per germline, CDR1 GTSNPN and CDR2 SVGIG (reference sequence). The V end lost 1 base, the J end lost 0 bases, and 7 bases lay between the germline ends. CDR3 sequence reads: CAWSGSSSYNEQFF. CDR3 bases: TGTGCCTGGAGTGGCTCTAGCTCCTACAATGAGCAGTTCTTC.

The gene calls are TRBV7-9 and TRBJ1-2; possibly TRBD1 for D (5 bases). The CDR3 is 14 residues long. V was trimmed by 5 bases and J by 3 bases, leaving 13 bases between them. Germline-derived CDR1 and CDR2 are SEHNR and FQNEAQ (reference sequence). This chain's CDR3 is CASSGRQRHYGYTF. DNA of the CDR3: TGTGCCAGCAGCGGAAGACAGAGACACTATGGCTACACCTTC. The variable domain in full, with the rest retrieved from reference TRBV7-9 and TRBJ1-2, is DTGVSQNPRHKITKRGQNVTFRCDPISEHNRLYWYRQTLGQGPEFLTYFQNEAQLEKSRLLSDRFSAERPKGSFSTLEIQRTEQGDSAMYLCASSGRQRHYGYTFGSGTRLTVV.

This rearrangement joins TRBV30 to TRBJ1-5, with D hard to call. The CDR3 contains 12 residues. Germline V gene data show CDR1 as GTSNPN and CDR2 as SVGIG (reference sequence). V lost 4 bases, J lost 7 bases, and 11 bases lay in between. The CDR3 spells CAWTDGEQPQHF. CDR3 sequence (DNA): TGTGCCTGGACCGATGGGGAACAGCCCCAGCATTTT.

The chain recombines TRBV9 with TRBJ1-2; unclear D gene. Germline CDR1 and CDR2: SGDLS and YYNGEE. The CDR3 spans 15 residues. The germline V and J ends were trimmed by 10 bases and 8 bases, with 27 bases remaining between them. The CDR3 DNA is TGTGCCTCCGGCTCGCGGGTCCAGATGTCCGACGGCTACACCTTC. This translates into CASGSRVQMSDGYTF. The full variable domain, rest sourced from reference TRBV9 and TRBJ1-2, is DSGVTQTPKHLITATGQRVTLRCSPRSGDLSVYWYQQSLDQGLQFLIQYYNGEERAKGNILERFSAQQFPDLHSELNLSSLELGDSALYFCASGSRVQMSDGYTFGSGTRLTVV.

This clone was seen only a few times. The chain couples TRBV27 to TRBJ2-7; D remains unclear. CDR1 is MNHEY and CDR2 is SMNVEV in the germline V gene (reference sequence). The CDR3 runs to 15 residues. Trimming took 1 base from V and 1 from J, leaving 11 bases between them. In nucleotides, the CDR3 is TGTGCCAGCAGTTTATTCGGGCACGATTCCTACGAGCAGTACTTC. Translating it yields CASSLFGHDSYEQYF.

This clone appeared a few times. The V gene is TRBV6-5, the J gene TRBJ1-1; a possible D gene is TRBD1 (6 bases). The germline CDR1 and CDR2 sequences are MNHEY and SVGAGI. Trimming removed 6 bases at V and 0 bases at J, with 11 bases between. This CDR3 has 14 residues. The CDR3 nucleotides read TGTGCCAGCAGAACGACAGGTTTGAACACTGAAGCTTTCTTT. Translated: CASRTTGLNTEAFF.

This chain uses TRBV30 with TRBJ1-5, with a weak D call TRBD1 (6 bases). Germline V gene lookup returns CDR1 GTSNPN and CDR2 SVGIG (reference sequence). This CDR3 contains 15 residues. V lost 0 bases, J lost 6 bases, and 15 bases lay in between. Here the CDR3 reads CAWSVGDRQGQPQHF. CDR3 DNA sequence: TGTGCCTGGAGTGTGGGAGACAGGCAAGGTCAGCCCCAGCATTTT.

CDR3 in amino acids: CASSARGRMEAFF. CDR3 bases: TGTGCCAGTAGTGCCAGGGGGCGAATGGAAGCTTTCTTT. V is TRBV19 and J is TRBJ1-1, with TRBD1 matching over 8 bases. J lost 8 bases, V lost 5 bases, and 7 bases had no gene match. Germline V gene data show CDR1 as LNHDA and CDR2 as SQIVND (reference sequence). The CDR3 sequence is 13 residues long.

The V and J genes are TRBV5-1 and TRBJ1-2, with a weak D call TRBD1 (6 bases). V lost 4 bases, J lost 2 bases, and 9 bases lay in between. The V gene's germline CDR1 is SGHRS and CDR2 YFSETQ. CDR3 length: 13 amino acids. CDR3 region: CASSTGQNYGYTF. DNA for the CDR3: TGCGCCAGCAGCACCGGACAGAACTATGGCTACACCTTC.

The table lists this clone with a few counts. The chain has TRBV13 and TRBJ2-3; D gene unclear. Germline V CDR1 and CDR2: PRHDT, FYEKMQ (reference sequence). V was shortened by 5 bases and J by 2 bases, with 2 bases between the two germline ends. The CDR3 covers 11 residues. CDR3 nucleotide sequence: TGTGCCAGCAGCGCCACAGATACGCAGTATTTT. Translated: CASSATDTQYF.

This clone showed up just once. The chain couples TRBV7-3 to TRBJ2-1; no firm D call. The germline V gene encodes CDR1 SGHTA and CDR2 FQGTGA. Trimming removed 4 bases from V and 0 bases from J, with 10 bases in between. The CDR3 spans 15 residues. CDR3 loop: CASSWNRGSYNEQFF. The CDR3 bases are TGTGCCAGCAGCTGGAACAGAGGCTCCTACAATGAGCAGTTCTTC. Together with reference TRBV7-3 and TRBJ2-1, the CDR3 gives the full variable domain: GAGVSQTPSNKVTEKGKYVELRCDPISGHTALYWYRQSLGQGPEFLIYFQGTGAADDSGLPNDRFFAVRPEGSVSTLKIQRTERGDSAVYLCASSWNRGSYNEQFFGPGTRLTVL.

This clone was found a few times. The chain uses TRBV7-3 and TRBJ1-6; 7 bases align to TRBD1. Germline assignment: CDR1 SGHTA and CDR2 FQGTGA. Germline trimming cut 5 bases from V and 8 bases from J; bases unmatched to any gene: 6. The CDR3 is 14 residues long. The CDR3 region is CASSQTGRDSPLHF. The CDR3 DNA reads TGTGCCAGCAGCCAGACAGGGAGAGATTCACCCCTCCACTTT.

The chain links TRBV30 to TRBJ1-6; D is unresolved. The CDR3 length is 14 residues. V lost 0 bases, J lost 8 bases, and 11 bases lay in between. CDR1 is GTSNPN and CDR2 is SVGIG in the germline V gene (reference sequence). DNA of the CDR3: TGTGCCTGGAGTGTATATTGGGAGGATTCACCCCTCCACTTT. The encoded protein is CAWSVYWEDSPLHF.

The chain carries TRBV6-1 and TRBJ1-4, with D tentatively TRBD1 (5 bases). The CDR3 runs to 15 residues. The germline V and J ends were trimmed by 0 bases and 8 bases, with 13 bases remaining between them. Germline values: CDR1 MNHNS, CDR2 SASEGT. The CDR3 sequence: CASSEAGGRWEKLFF. The DNA for the CDR3 is TGTGCCAGCAGTGAAGCCGGGGGAAGGTGGGAAAAACTGTTTTTT.

V usage is TRBV6-6 and J usage is TRBJ2-5, with D unresolved. The CDR3 is made up of 10 amino acids. V gave up 6 bases and J gave up 5 bases, with 4 bases separating them. The germline V gene has CDR1 MNHNY and CDR2 SVGAGI (reference sequence). The chain's CDR3 is CASSRETQYF. The CDR3, as DNA: TGTGCCAGCAGCCGGGAGACCCAGTACTTC.

The V call is TRBV12-5, the J call TRBJ1-5; D call uncertain. Germline V lookup: CDR1 LGHNT, CDR2 FRNRAP. Trimming pared 0 bases from V and 6 bases from J, leaving 6 bases between. CDR3 length equals 13 residues. DNA for the CDR3: TGTGCTAGTGGTTTGGTAATAGGTCAGCCCCAGCATTTT. Translation gives CASGLVIGQPQHF.

The chain recombines TRBV29-1 with TRBJ1-6; 9 bases are shared with TRBD1. Germline CDR1 and CDR2: SQVTM and ANQGSEA. V shed 4 bases, J shed 7 bases, and the junction held 2 bases outside the gene matches. The CDR3 is 13 residues long. CDR3 protein: CSVGTGANSPLHF. DNA of the CDR3: TGCAGCGTTGGGACAGGGGCCAATTCACCCCTCCACTTT.

Details on this clone: Other DNA sequences from this sample encode an identical CDR3 as well. The V gene is TRBV5-1, the J gene TRBJ2-6, with D possibly being TRBD1 (5 bases). V lost 5 bases and J 2 bases, leaving 11 bases between the germline ends. Per germline, CDR1 SGHRS and CDR2 YFSETQ. The CDR3 length is 15 residues. The DNA for the CDR3 is TGCGCCAGCAGTTCTCAGGGTGCTGGGGCCAACGTCCTGACTTTC. Encoded protein: CASSSQGAGANVLTF. Full variable domain (missing parts from reference TRBV5-1 and TRBJ2-6): KAGVTQTPRYLIKTRGQQVTLSCSPISGHRSVSWYQQTPGQGLQFLFEYFSETQRNKGNFPGRFSGRQFSNSRSEMNVSTLELGDSALYLCASSSQGAGANVLTFGAGSRLTVL.

V is TRBV29-1 and J is TRBJ2-5, with TRBD1 matching over 10 bases. Germline V gives CDR1 SQVTM, CDR2 ANQGSEA. This CDR3 contains 15 residues. V was clipped by 3 bases and J by 4 bases; unmatched bases: 8. The DNA of the CDR3 is TGCAGCGTTGAGGGCGACAGGGGGCGTGGAGAGACCCAGTACTTC. Translating gives CSVEGDRGRGETQYF.

This clone was observed a few times. The J gene is TRBJ1-4, the V gene TRBV19; D gene unclear. From germline, CDR1 is LNHDA and CDR2 SQIVND (reference sequence). Trimming removed 3 bases at V and 2 bases at J, with 10 bases between. This CDR3 region has 15 residues. CDR3 in amino acids: CASSIGGATNEKLFF. The DNA for the CDR3 is TGTGCCAGTAGTATCGGCGGTGCGACTAATGAAAAACTGTTTTTT.

This chain uses TRBV1 with TRBJ2-6; the table names TRBD2, a call not compared with the DNA. TRBV1 is termed a pseudogene. The CDR3 is 15 residues long. The CDR3 loop is CTSCVSVSGANVLTF. CDR3 in DNA: TGCACCAGCTGCGTCTCGGTCTCTGGGGCCAACGTCCTGACTTTC.

This clone was found many times. The chain has TRBV9 and TRBJ1-2; unclear D gene. V was shortened by 0 bases and J by 0 bases, with 6 bases between the two germline ends. The CDR3 totals 14 residues. The germline gives CDR1 SGDLS, CDR2 YYNGEE. Here the CDR3 reads CASSVDPSNYGYTF. For the CDR3, the DNA is TGTGCCAGCAGCGTAGACCCGTCTAACTATGGCTACACCTTC.

The chain links TRBV7-2 to TRBJ1-4, with D unresolved. This CDR3 is 14 amino acids long. Trimming removed 0 bases at V and 0 bases at J, with 2 bases between. From germline, CDR1 is SGHTA and CDR2 FQGNSA. The CDR3 DNA sequence: TGTGCCAGCAGCTTAGCAGCAACTAATGAAAAACTGTTTTTT. Its protein product is CASSLAATNEKLFF.

This sequence joins TRBV10-3 and TRBJ1-5, with D possibly TRBD1 on 5 matching bases. Germline V lookup: CDR1 ENHRY, CDR2 SYGVKD. There are 13 residues in the CDR3. V lost 6 bases and J 3 bases, leaving 9 bases between the germline ends. The CDR3: CAISPQDNQPQHF. The CDR3 DNA sequence: TGTGCCATCAGCCCACAGGACAATCAGCCCCAGCATTTT.

The sample holds one count of this clone. The chain joins TRBV6-1 to TRBJ2-5; D is unclear. CDR1 and CDR2 (germline): MNHNS, SASEGT. V dropped 11 bases and J dropped 5 bases, with 15 bases sitting between them. This CDR3 is 12 amino acids long. Here the CDR3 reads CAGSDLGETQYF. The CDR3 DNA reads TGTGCCGGATCCGACCTCGGGGAGACCCAGTACTTC.